This TCR beta chain was found in a study of OX40 agonist ivuxolimab in advanced cancers. With respect to the entire study: Ivuxolimab, which targeted the costimulatory receptor OX40 (CD134), was an agonistic, fully human IgG2 monoclonal antibody. Prior anti-PD-1, anti-PD-L1 or anti-CTLA-4 therapy was permitted, and checkpoint inhibitors had been received by about two fifths of dose-escalation patients. Partial responses occurred in three dose-escalation patients, of whom one had hepatocellular carcinoma and two had cutaneous melanoma. The purpose of peripheral TCRbeta sequencing was to test whether ivuxolimab changed TCR sequence diversity and led to clonal T-cell expansion. A male proportion of 70% to 90% and a mean age of about 60 years, ranging from about 23 to 90, were recorded for the dose-escalation cohort. Among the approximately 54 dose-escalation patients, approximately 20 had hepatocellular carcinoma, roughly 15 melanoma, 9 renal cell carcinoma and 9 head and neck cancer. The paper reports the monotherapy dose-escalation portion (N ≈ 52 patients) of the phase I ivuxolimab trial. Intravenous ivuxolimab was administered to patients every 2 weeks at six dose levels: 0.01, 0.1, 0.3, 1.5, 3 and 10 mg/kg. Broader findings and caveats from the paper: Clonal expansion of both CD4+ and CD8+ blood T cells was observed from baseline to week 6 at doses 0.1 to 3.0 mg/kg. In the 0.1-3.0 mg/kg groups, partial responders were among the patients with the lowest normalized peripheral clonal expansion, particularly in CD8+ T cells. Antigen specificity was not determined for the clonally expanded peripheral T cells. Low levels of normalized T-cell clonal expansion were also seen in some patients who did not respond. On average, CD8+ T cells showed more expanded clones than CD4+ T cells after ivuxolimab.

Remarks on this clone: Its antigen is still unknown. Per-base quality was not reported, and no clone a single base away is much larger than it.

Genomic DNA was isolated from the sorted cells so that the TCRbeta CDR3 region could be sequenced. The immunoSEQ Assay was used for sequencing of TCRbeta CDR3 regions. In TCRdb, the immuneACCESS table is reduced to in-frame sequences with V and J assigned. These tables do not hold every clone; where another copy was compared, an unresolved V gene accounts for under half, and the others remain unexplained. The sample yields just under 85,000 clones; less than 90% were counted once. The top ten hold over 0.7% of the sample. CDR1 MNHEY and CDR2 SMNVEV were looked up in the germline V gene (reference sequence). The CDR3 spans 14 residues, from the cysteine through the phenylalanine. The read is trimmed to its CDR3 DNA, 42 bases read in frame from base 1. Clipping removes 2 bases from V and 4 bases from J, with 3 as the unmatched junction base count. The trial excluded patients who had a history of autoimmune disease or were on systemic immunosuppression. In every dose cohort, peripheral blood was drawn for TCR sequencing at baseline, cycle 4 day 1, and cycle 7 day 1. Samples came from an open-label, multicenter, first-in-human phase I dose-escalation trial of ivuxolimab. Adults with locally advanced or metastatic head and neck squamous cell, hepatocellular, melanoma or renal cell carcinoma were enrolled in the trial. Before TCR sequencing, CD4+ T cells and CD8+ T cells from peripheral blood were sorted into separate populations.

Here the sequenced sample was CD4+ or CD8+ T cells sorted from blood, taken in a trial of the OX40 agonist ivuxolimab. The V and J genes are TRBV27 and TRBJ1-1; 8 of the junction bases match TRBD1. The sequence was collected from an adult with an advanced solid tumor such as melanoma, head and neck, liver or kidney cancer. The nucleotide sequence reads as follows: TGTGCCAGCAGTTTAAACAGGGGGGGCACTGAAGCTTTCTTT. Its amino acids are CASSLNRGGTEAFF.